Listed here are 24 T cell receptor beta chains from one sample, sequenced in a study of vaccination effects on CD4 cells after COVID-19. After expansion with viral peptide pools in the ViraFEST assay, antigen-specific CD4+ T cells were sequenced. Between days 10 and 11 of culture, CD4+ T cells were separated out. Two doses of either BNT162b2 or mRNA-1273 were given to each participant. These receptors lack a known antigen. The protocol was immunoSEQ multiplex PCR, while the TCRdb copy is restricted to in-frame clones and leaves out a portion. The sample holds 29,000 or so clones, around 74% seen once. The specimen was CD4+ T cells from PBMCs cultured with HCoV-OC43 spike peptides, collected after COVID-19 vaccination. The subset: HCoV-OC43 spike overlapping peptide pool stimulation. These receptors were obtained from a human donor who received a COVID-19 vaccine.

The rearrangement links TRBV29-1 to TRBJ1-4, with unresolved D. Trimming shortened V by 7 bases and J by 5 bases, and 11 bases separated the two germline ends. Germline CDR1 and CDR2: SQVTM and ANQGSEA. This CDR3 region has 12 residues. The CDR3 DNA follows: TGCAGCGCGGGAGGTTTGAATGAAAAACTGTTTTTT. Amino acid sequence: CSAGGLNEKLFF. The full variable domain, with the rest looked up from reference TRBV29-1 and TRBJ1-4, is SAVISQKPSRDICQRGTSLTIQCQVDSQVTMMFWYRQQPGQSLTLIATANQGSEATYESGFVIDKFPISRPNLTFSTLTVSNMSPEDSSIYLCSAGGLNEKLFFGSGTQLSVL.

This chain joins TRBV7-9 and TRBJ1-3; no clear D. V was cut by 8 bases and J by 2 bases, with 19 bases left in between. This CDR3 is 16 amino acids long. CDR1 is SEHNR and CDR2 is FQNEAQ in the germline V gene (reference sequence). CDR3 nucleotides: TGTGCCAGCGAAGGCCTGCGGCGGATTACTGGAAACACCATATATTTT. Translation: CASEGLRRITGNTIYF.

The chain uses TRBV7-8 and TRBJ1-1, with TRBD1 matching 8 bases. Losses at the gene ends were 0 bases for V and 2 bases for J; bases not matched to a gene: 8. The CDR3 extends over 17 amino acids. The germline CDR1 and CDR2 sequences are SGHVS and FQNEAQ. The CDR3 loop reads CASSLAGRQGRNTEAFF. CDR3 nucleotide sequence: TGTGCCAGCAGCTTAGCGGGTCGACAGGGGCGTAACACTGAAGCTTTCTTT.

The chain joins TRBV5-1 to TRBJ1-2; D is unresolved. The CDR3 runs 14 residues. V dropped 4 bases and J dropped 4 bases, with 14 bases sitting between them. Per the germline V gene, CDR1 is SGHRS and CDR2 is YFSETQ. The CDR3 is CASSPGEGSYGYTF. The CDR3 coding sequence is TGCGCCAGCAGCCCCGGGGAGGGATCCTATGGCTACACCTTC. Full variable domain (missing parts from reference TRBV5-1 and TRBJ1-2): KAGVTQTPRYLIKTRGQQVTLSCSPISGHRSVSWYQQTPGQGLQFLFEYFSETQRNKGNFPGRFSGRQFSNSRSEMNVSTLELGDSALYLCASSPGEGSYGYTFGSGTRLTVV.

Written as DNA, the CDR3 is TGTGCCAGTAGTATCGGTAGCGGACAGGGGGTTTACGAGCAGTACTTC. Encoded protein: CASSIGSGQGVYEQYF. This chain joins TRBV19 and TRBJ2-7; 10 positions agree with TRBD1. This CDR3 is built from 16 residues. In germline, CDR1 is LNHDA, CDR2 SQIVND (reference sequence). V trimming: 3 bases; J trimming: 4 bases; junction bases outside the gene matches: 9. The full variable domain, in which reference TRBV19 and TRBJ2-7 provide the parts outside the CDR3, is DGGITQSPKYLFRKEGQNVTLSCEQNLNHDAMYWYRQDPGQGLRLIYYSQIVNDFQKGDIAEGYSVSREKKESFPLTVTSAQKNPTAFYLCASSIGSGQGVYEQYFGPGTRLTVT.

The DNA for the CDR3 is TGTGCCAGTCGCCAGCAGGGGGCTGACTACACCTTC. The encoded protein is CASRQQGADYTF. The genes are TRBV6-5 and TRBJ1-2, with TRBD1 identical over 8 bases. The CDR3 sequence is 12 residues long. Per the germline V gene, CDR1 is MNHEY and CDR2 is SVGAGI. The junction had 10 bases not matched to a gene; V was cut back by 9 bases and J by 10 bases.

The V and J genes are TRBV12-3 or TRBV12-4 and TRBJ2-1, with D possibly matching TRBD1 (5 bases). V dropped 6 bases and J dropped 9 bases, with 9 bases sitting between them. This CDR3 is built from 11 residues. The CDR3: CASRGLGEQFF. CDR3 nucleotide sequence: TGTGCCAGCAGGGGGCTGGGTGAGCAGTTCTTC.

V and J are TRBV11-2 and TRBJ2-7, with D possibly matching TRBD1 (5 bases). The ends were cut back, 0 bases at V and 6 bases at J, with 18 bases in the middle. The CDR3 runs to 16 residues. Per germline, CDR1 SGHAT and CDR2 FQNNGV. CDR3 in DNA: TGTGCCAGCAGCTTAGAATCCCACAGGCGGTCCGGCGAGCAGTACTTC. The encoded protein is CASSLESHRRSGEQYF.

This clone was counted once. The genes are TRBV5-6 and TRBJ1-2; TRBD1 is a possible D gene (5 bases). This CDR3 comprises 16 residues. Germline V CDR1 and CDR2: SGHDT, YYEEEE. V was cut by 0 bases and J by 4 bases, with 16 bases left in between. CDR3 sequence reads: CASSLVGRGLGYGYTF. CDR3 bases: TGTGCCAGCAGCTTGGTAGGTAGGGGCCTTGGCTATGGCTACACCTTC.

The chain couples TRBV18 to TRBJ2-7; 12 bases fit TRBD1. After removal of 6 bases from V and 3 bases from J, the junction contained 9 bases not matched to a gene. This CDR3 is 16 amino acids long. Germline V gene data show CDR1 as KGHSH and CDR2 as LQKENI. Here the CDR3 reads CASSPGTGGTGYEQYF. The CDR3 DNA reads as TGTGCCAGCTCCCCGGGGACAGGGGGCACCGGCTACGAGCAGTACTTC.

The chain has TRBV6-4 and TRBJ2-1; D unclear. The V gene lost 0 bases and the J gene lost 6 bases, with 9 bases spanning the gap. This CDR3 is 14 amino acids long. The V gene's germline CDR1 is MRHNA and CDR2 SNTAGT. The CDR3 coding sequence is TGTGCCAGCAGTGACTCGGATATCCTCAATGAGCAGTTCTTC. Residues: CASSDSDILNEQFF.

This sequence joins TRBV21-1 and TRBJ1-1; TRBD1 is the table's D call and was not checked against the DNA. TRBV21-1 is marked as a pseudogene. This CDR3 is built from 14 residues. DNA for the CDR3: TGTGCCAGCAGCGCGCGACTCAGGGGCACTGAAGCTTTCTTT. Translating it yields CASSARLRGTEAFF.

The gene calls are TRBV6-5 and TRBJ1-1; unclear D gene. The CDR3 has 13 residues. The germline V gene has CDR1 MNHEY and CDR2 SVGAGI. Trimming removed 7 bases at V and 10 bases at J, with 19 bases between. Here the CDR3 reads CASTAMSRSVAFF. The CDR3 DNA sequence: TGTGCCAGCACCGCGATGTCCCGGTCGGTAGCTTTCTTT.

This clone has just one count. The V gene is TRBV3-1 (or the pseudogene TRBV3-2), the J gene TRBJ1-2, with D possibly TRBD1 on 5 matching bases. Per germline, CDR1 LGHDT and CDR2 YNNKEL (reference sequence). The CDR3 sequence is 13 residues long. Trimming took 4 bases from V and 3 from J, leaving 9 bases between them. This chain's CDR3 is CASSPEGHYGYTF. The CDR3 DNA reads TGTGCCAGCAGCCCAGAGGGGCACTATGGCTACACCTTC.

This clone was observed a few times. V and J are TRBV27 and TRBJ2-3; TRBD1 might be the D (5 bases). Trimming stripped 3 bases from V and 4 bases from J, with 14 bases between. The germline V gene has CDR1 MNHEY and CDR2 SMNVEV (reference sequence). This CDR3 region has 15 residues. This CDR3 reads CASSLGWGPPDTQYF. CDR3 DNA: TGTGCCAGCAGTTTGGGATGGGGCCCGCCAGATACGCAGTATTTT.

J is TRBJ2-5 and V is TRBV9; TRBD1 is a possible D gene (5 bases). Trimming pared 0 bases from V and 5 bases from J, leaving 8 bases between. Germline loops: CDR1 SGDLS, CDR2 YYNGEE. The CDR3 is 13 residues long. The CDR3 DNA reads TGTGCCAGCAGCGTAGGGGGCACGGAGACCCAGTACTTC. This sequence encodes CASSVGGTETQYF. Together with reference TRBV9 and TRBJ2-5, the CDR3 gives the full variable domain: DSGVTQTPKHLITATGQRVTLRCSPRSGDLSVYWYQQSLDQGLQFLIQYYNGEERAKGNILERFSAQQFPDLHSELNLSSLELGDSALYFCASSVGGTETQYFGPGTRLLVL.

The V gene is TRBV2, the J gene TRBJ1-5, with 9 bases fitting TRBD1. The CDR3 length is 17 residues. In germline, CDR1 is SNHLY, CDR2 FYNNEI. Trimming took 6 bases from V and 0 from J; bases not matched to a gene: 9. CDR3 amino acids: CASRLPGQGPSNQPQHF. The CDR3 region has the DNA TGTGCCAGCAGGCTCCCGGGACAGGGCCCTAGCAATCAGCCCCAGCATTTT.

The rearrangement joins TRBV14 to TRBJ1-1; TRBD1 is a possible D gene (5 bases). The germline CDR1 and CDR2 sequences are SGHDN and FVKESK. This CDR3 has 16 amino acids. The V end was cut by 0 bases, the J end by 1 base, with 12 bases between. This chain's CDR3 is CASSQDLGTANTEAFF. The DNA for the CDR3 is TGTGCCAGCAGCCAAGATCTGGGGACGGCGAACACTGAAGCTTTCTTT.

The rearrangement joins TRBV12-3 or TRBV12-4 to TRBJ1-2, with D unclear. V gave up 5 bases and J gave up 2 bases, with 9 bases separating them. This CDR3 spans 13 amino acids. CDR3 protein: CASSRKSNYGYTF. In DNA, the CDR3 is TGTGCCAGCAGTAGAAAGAGCAACTATGGCTACACCTTC.

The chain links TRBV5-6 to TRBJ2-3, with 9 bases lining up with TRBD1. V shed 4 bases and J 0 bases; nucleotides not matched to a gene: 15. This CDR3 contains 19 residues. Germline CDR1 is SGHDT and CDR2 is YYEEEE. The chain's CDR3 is CASSAPGQGHAKSTDTQYF. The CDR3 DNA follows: TGTGCCAGCAGCGCTCCGGGACAGGGCCATGCTAAAAGCACAGATACGCAGTATTTT.

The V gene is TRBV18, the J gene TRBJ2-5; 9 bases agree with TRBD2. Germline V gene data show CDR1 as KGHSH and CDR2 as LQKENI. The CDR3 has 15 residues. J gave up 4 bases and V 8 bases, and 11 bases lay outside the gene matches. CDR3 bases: TGTGCCAGCGGAAGTGGTCTAGCGGGAAGAGAGACCCAGTACTTC. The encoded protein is CASGSGLAGRETQYF.

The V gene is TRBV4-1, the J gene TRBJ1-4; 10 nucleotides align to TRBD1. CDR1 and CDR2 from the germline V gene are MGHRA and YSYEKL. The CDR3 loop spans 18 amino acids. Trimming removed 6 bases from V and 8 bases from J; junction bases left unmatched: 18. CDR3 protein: CASRAKRTGGREEEKLFF. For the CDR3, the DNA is TGCGCCAGCAGAGCCAAGAGGACAGGGGGAAGGGAGGAGGAAAAACTGTTTTTT.

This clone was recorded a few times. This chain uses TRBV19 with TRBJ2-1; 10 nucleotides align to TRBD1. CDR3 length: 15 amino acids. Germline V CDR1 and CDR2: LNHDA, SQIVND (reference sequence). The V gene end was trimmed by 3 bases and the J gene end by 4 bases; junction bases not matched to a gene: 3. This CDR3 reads CASSIRTGGYNEQFF. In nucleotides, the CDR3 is TGTGCCAGTAGTATTCGGACAGGGGGGTACAATGAGCAGTTCTTC.

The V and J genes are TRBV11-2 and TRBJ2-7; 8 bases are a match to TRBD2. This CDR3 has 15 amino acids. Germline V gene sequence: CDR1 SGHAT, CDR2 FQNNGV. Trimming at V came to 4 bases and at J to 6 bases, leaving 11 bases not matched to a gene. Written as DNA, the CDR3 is TGTGCCAGCAGCTCGAGCGGGAGCCTTCCCTCCGAGCAGTACTTC. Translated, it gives CASSSSGSLPSEQYF.